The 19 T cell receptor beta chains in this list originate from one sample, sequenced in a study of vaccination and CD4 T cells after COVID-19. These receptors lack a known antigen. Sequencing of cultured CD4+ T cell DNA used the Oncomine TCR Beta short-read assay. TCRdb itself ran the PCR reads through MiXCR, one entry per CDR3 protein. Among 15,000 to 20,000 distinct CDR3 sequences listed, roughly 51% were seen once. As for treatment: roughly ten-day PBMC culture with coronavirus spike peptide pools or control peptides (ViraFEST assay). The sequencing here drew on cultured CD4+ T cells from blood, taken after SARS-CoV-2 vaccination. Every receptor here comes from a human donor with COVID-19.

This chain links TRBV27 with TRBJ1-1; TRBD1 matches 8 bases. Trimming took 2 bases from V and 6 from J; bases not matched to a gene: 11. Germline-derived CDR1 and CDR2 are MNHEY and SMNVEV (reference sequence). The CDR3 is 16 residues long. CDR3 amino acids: CASSLGSGGFLPEAFF. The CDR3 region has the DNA TGTGCCAGCAGTTTAGGCTCAGGGGGCTTTTTACCTGAAGCTTTCTTT.

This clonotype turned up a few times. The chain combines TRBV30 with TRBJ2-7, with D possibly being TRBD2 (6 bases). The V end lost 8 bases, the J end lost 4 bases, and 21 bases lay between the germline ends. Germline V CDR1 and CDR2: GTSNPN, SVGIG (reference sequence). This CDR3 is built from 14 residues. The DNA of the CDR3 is TGTGCCGGAAAGAGTCTTGGGAGGCCGTACGAGCAGTACTTC. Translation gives CAGKSLGRPYEQYF. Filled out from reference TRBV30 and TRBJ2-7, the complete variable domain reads SQTIHQWPATLVQPVGSPLSLECTVEGTSNPNLYWYRQAAGRGLQLLFYSVGIGQISSEVPQNLSASRPQDRQFILSSKKLLLSDSGFYLCAGKSLGRPYEQYFGPGTRLTVT.

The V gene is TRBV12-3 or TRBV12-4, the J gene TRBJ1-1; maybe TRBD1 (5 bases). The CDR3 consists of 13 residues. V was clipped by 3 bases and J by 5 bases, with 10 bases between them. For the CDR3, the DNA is TGTGCCAGCAGTTTTCAGGGTCGAACTGAAGCTTTCTTT. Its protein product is CASSFQGRTEAFF.

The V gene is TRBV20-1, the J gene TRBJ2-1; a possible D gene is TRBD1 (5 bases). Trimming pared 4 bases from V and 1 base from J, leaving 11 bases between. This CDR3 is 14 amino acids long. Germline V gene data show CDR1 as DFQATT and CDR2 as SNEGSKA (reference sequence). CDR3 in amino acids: CSATGRASYNEQFF. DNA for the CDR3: TGCAGTGCTACAGGCAGGGCATCCTACAATGAGCAGTTCTTC.

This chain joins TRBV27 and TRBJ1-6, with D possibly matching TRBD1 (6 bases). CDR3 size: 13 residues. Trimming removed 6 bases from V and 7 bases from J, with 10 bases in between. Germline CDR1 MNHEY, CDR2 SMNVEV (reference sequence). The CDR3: CASRAGANSPLHF. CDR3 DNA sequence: TGTGCCAGCAGGGCGGGGGCCAATTCACCCCTCCACTTT.

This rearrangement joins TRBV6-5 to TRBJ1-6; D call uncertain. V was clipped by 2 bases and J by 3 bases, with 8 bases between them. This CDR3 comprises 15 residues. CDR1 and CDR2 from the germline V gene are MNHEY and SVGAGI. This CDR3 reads CASSYPGSYNSPLHF. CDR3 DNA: TGTGCCAGCAGTTACCCCGGAAGCTATAATTCACCCCTCCACTTT.

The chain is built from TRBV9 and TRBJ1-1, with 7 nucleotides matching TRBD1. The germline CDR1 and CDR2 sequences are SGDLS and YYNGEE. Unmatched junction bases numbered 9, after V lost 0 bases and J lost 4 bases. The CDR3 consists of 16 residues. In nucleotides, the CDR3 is TGTGCCAGCAGCGTAGCTCGAGGGGGCGCGGGCACTGAAGCTTTCTTT. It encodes CASSVARGGAGTEAFF.

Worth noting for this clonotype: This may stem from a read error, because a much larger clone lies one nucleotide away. The CDR3 DNA sequence: TGTCCCAGCAGCTTCGTAAACACCGGGGAGCTGTTTTTT. It yields the protein CPSSFVNTGELFF. V and J are TRBV11-2 and TRBJ2-2; the D is unclear. Per germline, CDR1 SGHAT and CDR2 FQNNGV. This CDR3 is built from 13 residues.

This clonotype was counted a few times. CDR3 sequence reads: CASSSSGFWQTQYF. CDR3 nucleotides: TGTGCCAGCAGCTCCTCAGGGTTTTGGCAGACCCAGTACTTC. The chain is built from TRBV7-9 and TRBJ2-5; D is perhaps TRBD1 (5 bases). V gave up 4 bases and J gave up 6 bases, with 15 bases separating them. Germline CDR1 reads SEHNR; CDR2 reads FQNEAQ (reference sequence). There are 14 residues in the CDR3.

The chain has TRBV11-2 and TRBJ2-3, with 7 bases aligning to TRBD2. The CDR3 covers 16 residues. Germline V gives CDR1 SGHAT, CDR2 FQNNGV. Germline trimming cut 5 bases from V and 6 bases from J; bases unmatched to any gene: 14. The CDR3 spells CASSPLASGRWDTQYF. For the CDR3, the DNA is TGTGCCAGCAGCCCCCTCGCTAGCGGCCGCTGGGATACGCAGTATTTT.

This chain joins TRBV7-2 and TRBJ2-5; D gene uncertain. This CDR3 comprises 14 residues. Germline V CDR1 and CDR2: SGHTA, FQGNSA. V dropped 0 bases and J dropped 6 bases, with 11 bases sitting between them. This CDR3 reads CASSLAHTAKTQYF. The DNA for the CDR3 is TGTGCCAGCAGCTTAGCGCACACGGCGAAGACCCAGTACTTC.

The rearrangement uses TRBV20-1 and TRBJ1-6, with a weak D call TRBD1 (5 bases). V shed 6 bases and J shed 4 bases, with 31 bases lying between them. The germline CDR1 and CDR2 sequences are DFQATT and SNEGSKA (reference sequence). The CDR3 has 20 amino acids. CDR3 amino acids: CSAPGSGVGRGISYNSPLHF. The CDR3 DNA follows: TGCAGTGCCCCCGGGTCGGGTGTGGGGCGTGGGATCTCATATAATTCACCCCTCCACTTT.

CDR3 in DNA: TGTGCCAGCAGGGAACCAGATACGCAGTATTTT. It is translated as CASREPDTQYF. This chain links TRBV6-1 with TRBJ2-3; D gene uncertain. CDR1 and CDR2 from the germline V gene are MNHNS and SASEGT. CDR3 length: 11 amino acids. V was shortened by 6 bases and J by 4 bases, with 5 bases between the two germline ends.

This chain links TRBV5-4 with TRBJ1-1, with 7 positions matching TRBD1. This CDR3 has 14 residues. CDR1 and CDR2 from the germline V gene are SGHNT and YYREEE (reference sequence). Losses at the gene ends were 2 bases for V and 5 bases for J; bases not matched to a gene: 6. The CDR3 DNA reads TGTGCCAGCAGCTTCAACAGGGGAAGGACTGAAGCTTTCTTT. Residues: CASSFNRGRTEAFF.

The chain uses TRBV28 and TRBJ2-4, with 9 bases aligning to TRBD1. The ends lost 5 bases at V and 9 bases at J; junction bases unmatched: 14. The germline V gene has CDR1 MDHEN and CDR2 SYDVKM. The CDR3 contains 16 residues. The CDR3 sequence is CASSVNRDRAGGIQYF. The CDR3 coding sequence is TGTGCCAGCAGTGTTAACCGGGACAGGGCCGGGGGCATTCAGTACTTC.

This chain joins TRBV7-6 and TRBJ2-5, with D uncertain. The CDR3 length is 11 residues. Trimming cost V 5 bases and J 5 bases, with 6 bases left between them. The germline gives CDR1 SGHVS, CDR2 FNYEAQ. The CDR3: CASSLDETQYF. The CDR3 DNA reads TGTGCCAGCAGCCTCGATGAGACCCAGTACTTC.

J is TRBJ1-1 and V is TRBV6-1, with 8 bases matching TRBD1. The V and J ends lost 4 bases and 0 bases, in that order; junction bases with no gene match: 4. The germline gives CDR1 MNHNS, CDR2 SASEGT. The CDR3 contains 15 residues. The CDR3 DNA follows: TGTGCCAGCAGTGGGACAGGGAGCATGAACACTGAAGCTTTCTTT. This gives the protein CASSGTGSMNTEAFF.

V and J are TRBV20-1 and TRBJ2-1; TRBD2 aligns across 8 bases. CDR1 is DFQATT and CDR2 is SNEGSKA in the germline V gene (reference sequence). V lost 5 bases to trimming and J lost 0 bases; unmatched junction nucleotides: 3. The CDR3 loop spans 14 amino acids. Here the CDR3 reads CSARGGSSYNEQFF. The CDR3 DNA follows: TGCAGTGCTCGGGGGGGAAGCTCCTACAATGAGCAGTTCTTC.

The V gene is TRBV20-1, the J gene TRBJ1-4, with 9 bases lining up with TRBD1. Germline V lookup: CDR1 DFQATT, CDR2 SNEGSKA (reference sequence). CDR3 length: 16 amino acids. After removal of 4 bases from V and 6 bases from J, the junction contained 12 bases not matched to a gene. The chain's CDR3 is CSAKPGQGGKYEKLFF. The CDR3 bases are TGCAGTGCTAAGCCGGGACAGGGCGGAAAGTATGAAAAACTGTTTTTT.